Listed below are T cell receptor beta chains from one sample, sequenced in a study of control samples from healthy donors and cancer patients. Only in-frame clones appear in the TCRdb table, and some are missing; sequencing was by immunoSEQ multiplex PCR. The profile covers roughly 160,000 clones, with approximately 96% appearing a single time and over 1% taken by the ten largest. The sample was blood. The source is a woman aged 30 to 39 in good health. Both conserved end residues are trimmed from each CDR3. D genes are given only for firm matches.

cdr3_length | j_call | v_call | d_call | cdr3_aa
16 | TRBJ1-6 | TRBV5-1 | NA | ASSLGQLDYPYNSPLH
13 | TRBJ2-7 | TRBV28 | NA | ASSFASRLTYEQY
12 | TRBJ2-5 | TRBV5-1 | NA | ASSLTGKQETQY
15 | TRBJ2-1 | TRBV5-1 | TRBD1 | ASSLLQGASSYNEQF
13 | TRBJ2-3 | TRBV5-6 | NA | ASSLNGQSTDTQY
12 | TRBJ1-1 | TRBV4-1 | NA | ASRGPLRNTEAF
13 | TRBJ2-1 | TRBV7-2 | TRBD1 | ASSPDRGPYNEQF
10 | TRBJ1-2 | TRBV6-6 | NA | ATTTQGRGYT
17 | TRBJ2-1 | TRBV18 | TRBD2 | ASSNTTIPGASGSNEQF
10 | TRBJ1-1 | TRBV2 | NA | ATKLDLAEAF
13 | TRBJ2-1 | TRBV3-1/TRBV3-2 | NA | ASTPGPPLANEQF
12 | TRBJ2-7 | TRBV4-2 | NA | ASSQGLAPSEQY
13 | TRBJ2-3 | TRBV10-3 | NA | AISITKAGTDTQY
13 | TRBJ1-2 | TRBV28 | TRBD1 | ASSDRQGSWDGYT
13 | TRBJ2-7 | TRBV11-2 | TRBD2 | ASSLGLAVLYEQY
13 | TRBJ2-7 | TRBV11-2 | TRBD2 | ASSSNRGTRGEQY
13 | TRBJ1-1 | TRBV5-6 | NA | ASSLTTFWGTEAF
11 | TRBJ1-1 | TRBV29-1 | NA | SVEITQNTEAF
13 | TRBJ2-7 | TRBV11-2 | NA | ASRSIRSGEYEQY
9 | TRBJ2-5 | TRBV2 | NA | ASRLQETQY
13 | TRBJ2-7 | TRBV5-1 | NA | ASSLGPGRDYEQY
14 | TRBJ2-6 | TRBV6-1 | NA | ASREGGGRGANVLT
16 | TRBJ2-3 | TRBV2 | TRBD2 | ASSVIAGGLSSTDTQY
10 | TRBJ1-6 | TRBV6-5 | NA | ASTGQNSPLH
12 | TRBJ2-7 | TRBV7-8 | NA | ASSLAGYGYEQY
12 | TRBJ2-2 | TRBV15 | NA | ATKLWSSSGELF
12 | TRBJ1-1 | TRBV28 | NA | ASSPATGNTEAF
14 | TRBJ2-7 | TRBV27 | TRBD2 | ASSPKGLAGVYEQY
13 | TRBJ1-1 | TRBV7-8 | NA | ASSAWDSLNTEAF
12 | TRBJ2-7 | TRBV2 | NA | ASARAGLSYEQY
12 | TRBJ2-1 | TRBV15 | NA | ATSDLRGYNEQF
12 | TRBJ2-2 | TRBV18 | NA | ASSPIENTGELF
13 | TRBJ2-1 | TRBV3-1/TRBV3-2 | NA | ASSQETRPYNEQF
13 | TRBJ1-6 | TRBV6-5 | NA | ASTQLGTINSPLH
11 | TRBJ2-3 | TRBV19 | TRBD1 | ASRDRGTDTQY
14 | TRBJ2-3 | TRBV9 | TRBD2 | ASSVGGTSAADTQY
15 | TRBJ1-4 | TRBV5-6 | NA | ASSPGHGSATNEKLF
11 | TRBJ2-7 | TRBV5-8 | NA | ASSLGGSPEQY
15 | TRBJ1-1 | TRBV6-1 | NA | ASSESRGHGRNTEAF
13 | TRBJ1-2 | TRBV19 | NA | ASSIGSGMSYGYT